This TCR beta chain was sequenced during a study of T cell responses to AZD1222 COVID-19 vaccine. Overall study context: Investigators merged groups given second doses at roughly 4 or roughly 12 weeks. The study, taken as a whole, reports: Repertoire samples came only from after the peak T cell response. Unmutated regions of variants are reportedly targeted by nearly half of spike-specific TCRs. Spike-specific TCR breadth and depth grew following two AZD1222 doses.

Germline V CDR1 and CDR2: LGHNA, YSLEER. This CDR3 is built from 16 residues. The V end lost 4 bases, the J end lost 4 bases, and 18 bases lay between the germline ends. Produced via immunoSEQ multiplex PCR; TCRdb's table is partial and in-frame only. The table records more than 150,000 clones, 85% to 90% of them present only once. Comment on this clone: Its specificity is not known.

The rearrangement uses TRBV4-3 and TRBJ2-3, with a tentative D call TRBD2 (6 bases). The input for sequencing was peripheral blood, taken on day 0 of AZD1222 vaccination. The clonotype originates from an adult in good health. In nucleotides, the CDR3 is TGCGCCAGCAGCCCGACCTTGGCGGGGTGGTCAGATACGCAGTATTTT. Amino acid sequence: CASSPTLAGWSDTQYF.